This T cell receptor (beta chain) comes out of a study of blood T cell repertoires in COVID-19. Across the whole study: Specimens from acute and convalescent COVID-19 originated in the United States, Italy and Spain.

There are 14 residues in the CDR3. V was clipped by 6 bases and J by 5 bases; unmatched bases: 3. CDR1 is ENHRY and CDR2 is SYGVKD in the germline V gene. Participant-reported clinical history was the basis for cohort assignment. Original handling: Estimation of nucleated cell counts relied on the amplification of reference gene primers. Data came from immunoSEQ multiplex PCR; TCRdb stores just in-frame clones and leaves some out. V and J calls and clone size are given by that table; D and trimming were obtained from the DNA. The sample holds fewer than 300,000 clones; approximately 91% are singletons and the top ten take 2.3%. This clone appeared a single time.

The sequenced material came from PBMCs or T cells enriched from blood (not recorded which). The TCR was taken from a woman between 40 and 55 years old with acute COVID-19. The chain has TRBV10-3 and TRBJ1-5, with 11 bases that match TRBD1. The CDR3 nucleotides read TGTGCCATCAGGGACAGGGGGCTGGATCAGCCCCAGCATTTT. Translating it yields CAIRDRGLDQPQHF.